The 27 T cell receptor beta chains below were found in one sample sequenced in a study of T cells in localized non-small cell lung cancer. The data were produced by immunoSEQ multiplex PCR, yet TCRdb's version contains in-frame clones alone and is incomplete. Of 50,000 to 75,000 clones listed, 70% to 90% are singletons. Sample: peripheral blood, taken before any cancer treatment. These receptors were obtained from a man between 40 and 70 years old with stage I squamous cell lung carcinoma.

The chain uses TRBV6-1 and TRBJ1-1; D is undetermined. With 8 bases removed from V and 6 bases from J, the gap between germline ends came to 10 bases. CDR3 length: 11 residues. Germline lookup yields CDR1 MNHNS and CDR2 SASEGT. The CDR3 sequence: CASGYSSEAFF. CDR3 DNA: TGTGCCAGCGGATACAGTTCTGAAGCTTTCTTT.

The chain is built from TRBV19 and TRBJ2-7; 10 nucleotides line up with TRBD1. After removal of 1 base from V and 5 bases from J, the junction contained 5 bases not matched to a gene. From germline, CDR1 is LNHDA and CDR2 SQIVND (reference sequence). The CDR3 contains 15 residues. The CDR3 nucleotides are TGTGCCAGTAGTATAGGGGACAGGGGAATCGACGAGCAGTACTTC. Protein sequence: CASSIGDRGIDEQYF.

V gene TRBV19 combines with J gene TRBJ2-5; 8 bases fit TRBD1. The CDR3 consists of 14 residues. V dropped 3 bases and J dropped 10; count of bases not matched to a gene: 10. Germline loops: CDR1 LNHDA, CDR2 SQIVND (reference sequence). DNA for the CDR3: TGTGCCAGTAGTATTGGACAGGGATCCGTCGTCCAGTACTTC. Residues: CASSIGQGSVVQYF.

The chain couples TRBV28 to TRBJ1-3; D possibly corresponds to TRBD1 (5 bases). Germline CDR1 reads MDHEN; CDR2 reads SYDVKM. Trimming took off 3 bases at V and 1 base at J, with 7 bases between the two ends. The CDR3 has 14 residues. The CDR3 DNA reads TGTGCCAGCAGTTTGCCAGGGTCTGGAAACACCATATATTTT. Amino acids: CASSLPGSGNTIYF.

This chain links TRBV5-6 with TRBJ2-5, with a possible D match to TRBD2 (5 bases). The CDR3 length is 15 residues. V lost 1 base, J lost 2 bases, and 12 bases lay in between. Germline V CDR1 and CDR2: SGHDT, YYEEEE. CDR3 region: CASSLIRRGQETQYF. The CDR3 DNA follows: TGTGCCAGCAGCTTGATACGCCGGGGACAAGAGACCCAGTACTTC.

The rearrangement joins TRBV5-1 to TRBJ2-2; D call uncertain. Germline V gene data show CDR1 as SGHRS and CDR2 as YFSETQ. The length of the CDR3 is 12 residues. V was cut by 5 bases and J by 0 bases, with 2 bases left in between. The CDR3 region is CASRPNTGELFF. CDR3 nucleotide sequence: TGCGCCAGCAGACCGAACACCGGGGAGCTGTTTTTT.

The DNA for the CDR3 is TGTGCCAGTAGTACCGGACAGGGGGCACGGGAGCAGTTCTTC. The encoded protein is CASSTGQGAREQFF. This chain links TRBV19 with TRBJ2-1; TRBD1 matches at 11 bases. Trimming cost V 4 bases and J 10 bases; bases outside gene matches: 6. The CDR3 covers 14 residues. CDR1 and CDR2 from the germline V gene are LNHDA and SQIVND (reference sequence). Full variable domain (outside the CDR3, taken from reference TRBV19 and TRBJ2-1): DGGITQSPKYLFRKEGQNVTLSCEQNLNHDAMYWYRQDPGQGLRLIYYSQIVNDFQKGDIAEGYSVSREKKESFPLTVTSAQKNPTAFYLCASSTGQGAREQFFGPGTRLTVL.

The chain is built from TRBV10-1 and TRBJ1-4; D gene unclear. Germline CDR1 is WNHNN and CDR2 is SYGVQD (reference sequence). The CDR3 has 13 residues. V lost 8 bases, J lost 0 bases, and 7 bases lay in between. Here the CDR3 reads CASSPATNEKLFF. CDR3 sequence (DNA): TGCGCCAGCTCTCCTGCAACTAATGAAAAACTGTTTTTT.

This clone was counted a single time. The chain carries TRBV9 and TRBJ2-3; unclear D gene. Germline V gene data show CDR1 as SGDLS and CDR2 as YYNGEE. This CDR3 spans 15 amino acids. V was cut by 0 bases and J by 2 bases, with 10 bases left in between. This CDR3 is CASSVDPDSTDTQYF. The CDR3 DNA follows: TGTGCCAGCAGCGTAGACCCAGACTCCACAGATACGCAGTATTTT. The full variable domain, with the rest looked up from reference TRBV9 and TRBJ2-3, is DSGVTQTPKHLITATGQRVTLRCSPRSGDLSVYWYQQSLDQGLQFLIQYYNGEERAKGNILERFSAQQFPDLHSELNLSSLELGDSALYFCASSVDPDSTDTQYFGPGTRLTVL.

The rearrangement uses TRBV5-1 and TRBJ2-3, with 10 bases that match TRBD2. Germline CDR1 reads SGHRS; CDR2 reads YFSETQ. The CDR3 is made up of 15 amino acids. J lost 4 bases, V lost 5 bases, and 7 bases had no gene match. CDR3 sequence (DNA): TGCGCCAGCAGAAATAGCGGGAGGTCCGCAGATACGCAGTATTTT. It translates to CASRNSGRSADTQYF.

The rearrangement links TRBV28 to TRBJ2-7, with D possibly matching TRBD1 (6 bases). CDR1 MDHEN and CDR2 SYDVKM come from the germline V gene. The CDR3 sequence is 14 residues long. Trimming took 7 bases from V and 5 from J, leaving 18 bases between them. Written as DNA, the CDR3 is TGTGCCAGCACCCTCCGGGCAGGGGACCACGAGCAGTACTTC. Translated, it gives CASTLRAGDHEQYF.

The rearrangement links TRBV19 to TRBJ2-6; no definite D call. V shed 11 bases and J shed 0 bases, with 8 bases lying between them. The length of the CDR3 is 13 residues. CDR1 is LNHDA, CDR2 SQIVND, per germline (reference sequence). CDR3: CASRSSGANVLTF. Written as DNA, the CDR3 is TGTGCCTCCCGGAGCTCTGGGGCCAACGTCCTGACTTTC.

The rearrangement uses TRBV5-8 and TRBJ1-3; D unclear. V was trimmed by 1 base and J by 5 bases, leaving 4 bases between them. The germline CDR1 and CDR2 sequences are SGHTS and YDEGEE. The CDR3 has 12 amino acids. The CDR3 region has the DNA TGTGCCAGCAGCTTGCTCCGAAACACCATATATTTT. It specifies CASSLLRNTIYF.

V is TRBV11-3 and J is TRBJ2-3; 15 bases are shared with TRBD2. The CDR3 covers 16 residues. V was pared by 5 bases and J by 4 bases, with 4 bases of the junction left unmatched. Germline V lookup: CDR1 SGHNT, CDR2 YENEEA. CDR3 in amino acids: CASSLGTSGRSDTQYF. The CDR3 coding sequence is TGTGCCAGCAGCCTGGGGACTAGCGGGAGGTCAGATACGCAGTATTTT.

The rearrangement uses TRBV28 and TRBJ1-4; 7 bases match TRBD1. Trimming cost V 7 bases and J 5 bases; bases outside gene matches: 10. Germline V gene lookup returns CDR1 MDHEN and CDR2 SYDVKM. This CDR3 has 15 residues. The CDR3 DNA reads TGTGCCAGCAAAATCGGACAGGCGGGGAATGAAAAACTGTTTTTT. Encoded protein: CASKIGQAGNEKLFF.

This clone appeared a single time. The chain is built from TRBV28 and TRBJ1-2; 10 bases match TRBD1. Germline V lookup: CDR1 MDHEN, CDR2 SYDVKM. V dropped 6 bases and J dropped 6; count of bases not matched to a gene: 10. The CDR3 has 15 residues. CDR3 sequence (DNA): TGTGCCAGCAGCGCCGGGACAGGGGTCTTAAATGGCTACACCTTC. Protein: CASSAGTGVLNGYTF.

This rearrangement joins TRBV7-9 to TRBJ2-7, with D perhaps being TRBD1 or TRBD2 (5 bases each). The CDR3 length is 13 residues. Germline-derived CDR1 and CDR2 are SEHNR and FQNEAQ (reference sequence). The V and J ends lost 1 base and 3 bases respectively, with 7 bases between them. CDR3 region: CASSLGGVYEQYF. In DNA, the CDR3 is TGTGCCAGCAGCTTAGGAGGGGTCTACGAGCAGTACTTC.

Of note for this clone: This sample includes further DNA sequences coding for the same CDR3. V usage is TRBV28 and J usage is TRBJ1-5; D is undetermined. From germline, CDR1 is MDHEN and CDR2 SYDVKM. V was trimmed by 3 bases and J by 3 bases, leaving 0 bases between them. The CDR3 runs to 11 residues. The CDR3 is CASSFNQPQHF. The CDR3 region has the DNA TGTGCCAGCAGTTTCAATCAGCCCCAGCATTTT.

V and J are TRBV10-3 and TRBJ2-7, with 7 bases that match TRBD1. Germline CDR1 and CDR2: ENHRY and SYGVKD. The length of the CDR3 is 14 residues. With V trimmed by 3 bases and J by 9 bases, 11 bases remained unmatched. The CDR3 coding sequence is TGTGCCATCAGTGACTCGGGACAGCAAACGAGGCAGTACTTC. Protein sequence: CAISDSGQQTRQYF.

The chain carries TRBV7-2 and TRBJ2-7; TRBD2 matches at 7 bases. This CDR3 region has 15 residues. Germline CDR1 and CDR2: SGHTA and FQGNSA. V shed 5 bases, J shed 5 bases, and the junction held 12 bases outside the gene matches. The CDR3: CASSDLGEGIHEQYF. The CDR3 DNA sequence: TGTGCCAGCAGCGACCTGGGGGAGGGGATCCACGAGCAGTACTTC. Combining the CDR3 with reference TRBV7-2 and TRBJ2-7 gives the whole variable domain GAGVSQSPSNKVTEKGKDVELRCDPISGHTALYWYRQSLGQGLEFLIYFQGNSAPDKSGLPSDRFSAERTGGSVSTLTIQRTQQEDSAVYLCASSDLGEGIHEQYFGPGTRLTVT.

The chain combines TRBV28 with TRBJ1-4; D uncertain. The CDR3 consists of 15 residues. The V end lost 3 bases, the J end lost 5 bases, and 13 bases lay between the germline ends. Per germline, CDR1 MDHEN and CDR2 SYDVKM. The CDR3 loop reads CASSFSGSQNEKLFF. The CDR3 DNA reads TGTGCCAGCAGTTTTTCAGGTTCCCAAAATGAAAAACTGTTTTTT.

The chain has TRBV7-9 and TRBJ2-7, with D unresolved. Per germline, CDR1 SEHNR and CDR2 FQNEAQ (reference sequence). The CDR3 is 12 residues long. V lost 6 bases to trimming and J lost 7 bases, with 13 bases between them. CDR3 region: CASSMQQLEQYF. The CDR3 coding sequence is TGTGCCAGCAGTATGCAGCAATTGGAGCAGTACTTC.

This clone showed up just once. The rearrangement links TRBV19 to TRBJ2-2, with D tentatively TRBD1 (5 bases). This CDR3 contains 15 residues. Trimming took off 7 bases at V and 7 bases at J, with 19 bases between the two ends. CDR1 and CDR2 from the germline V gene are LNHDA and SQIVND (reference sequence). Here the CDR3 DNA reads TGTGCCAGTACCAAGGGGCAGGGTCGGAACGGGGAGCTGTTTTTT. Residues: CASTKGQGRNGELFF.

The chain carries TRBV2 and TRBJ1-1; tentatively, D is TRBD1 (5 bases). Per germline, CDR1 SNHLY and CDR2 FYNNEI. The CDR3 has 14 amino acids. V was trimmed by 3 bases and J by 2 bases, leaving 10 bases between them. For the CDR3, the DNA is TGTGCCAGCAGTGATCGGCAGGGTAACACTGAAGCTTTCTTT. Translated: CASSDRQGNTEAFF.

The chain combines TRBV7-2 with TRBJ2-7, with 7 bases matching TRBD1. V dropped 2 bases and J dropped 6; count of bases not matched to a gene: 7. CDR1 and CDR2 (germline): SGHTA, FQGNSA. There are 14 residues in the CDR3. The CDR3 nucleotides are TGTGCCAGCAGCTTAAACTCCAGGGGGAGCGAGCAGTACTTC. Translation: CASSLNSRGSEQYF.

The chain couples TRBV6-5 to TRBJ2-3; 11 positions match TRBD2. Germline values: CDR1 MNHEY, CDR2 SVGAGI. The ends lost 6 bases at V and 4 bases at J; junction bases unmatched: 3. The CDR3 runs to 14 residues. The CDR3 region is CASRLAGGSDTQYF. The CDR3 DNA reads as TGTGCCAGCAGGCTAGCGGGAGGCTCAGATACGCAGTATTTT.

The chain links TRBV4-2 to TRBJ1-4, with D unclear. Germline assignment: CDR1 LGHNA and CDR2 YNFKEQ. V lost 0 bases, J lost 0 bases, and 8 bases lay in between. The CDR3 sequence is 16 residues long. The CDR3, as DNA: TGTGCCAGCAGCCAAGACCTCGGTGCAACTAATGAAAAACTGTTTTTT. Its protein product is CASSQDLGATNEKLFF.